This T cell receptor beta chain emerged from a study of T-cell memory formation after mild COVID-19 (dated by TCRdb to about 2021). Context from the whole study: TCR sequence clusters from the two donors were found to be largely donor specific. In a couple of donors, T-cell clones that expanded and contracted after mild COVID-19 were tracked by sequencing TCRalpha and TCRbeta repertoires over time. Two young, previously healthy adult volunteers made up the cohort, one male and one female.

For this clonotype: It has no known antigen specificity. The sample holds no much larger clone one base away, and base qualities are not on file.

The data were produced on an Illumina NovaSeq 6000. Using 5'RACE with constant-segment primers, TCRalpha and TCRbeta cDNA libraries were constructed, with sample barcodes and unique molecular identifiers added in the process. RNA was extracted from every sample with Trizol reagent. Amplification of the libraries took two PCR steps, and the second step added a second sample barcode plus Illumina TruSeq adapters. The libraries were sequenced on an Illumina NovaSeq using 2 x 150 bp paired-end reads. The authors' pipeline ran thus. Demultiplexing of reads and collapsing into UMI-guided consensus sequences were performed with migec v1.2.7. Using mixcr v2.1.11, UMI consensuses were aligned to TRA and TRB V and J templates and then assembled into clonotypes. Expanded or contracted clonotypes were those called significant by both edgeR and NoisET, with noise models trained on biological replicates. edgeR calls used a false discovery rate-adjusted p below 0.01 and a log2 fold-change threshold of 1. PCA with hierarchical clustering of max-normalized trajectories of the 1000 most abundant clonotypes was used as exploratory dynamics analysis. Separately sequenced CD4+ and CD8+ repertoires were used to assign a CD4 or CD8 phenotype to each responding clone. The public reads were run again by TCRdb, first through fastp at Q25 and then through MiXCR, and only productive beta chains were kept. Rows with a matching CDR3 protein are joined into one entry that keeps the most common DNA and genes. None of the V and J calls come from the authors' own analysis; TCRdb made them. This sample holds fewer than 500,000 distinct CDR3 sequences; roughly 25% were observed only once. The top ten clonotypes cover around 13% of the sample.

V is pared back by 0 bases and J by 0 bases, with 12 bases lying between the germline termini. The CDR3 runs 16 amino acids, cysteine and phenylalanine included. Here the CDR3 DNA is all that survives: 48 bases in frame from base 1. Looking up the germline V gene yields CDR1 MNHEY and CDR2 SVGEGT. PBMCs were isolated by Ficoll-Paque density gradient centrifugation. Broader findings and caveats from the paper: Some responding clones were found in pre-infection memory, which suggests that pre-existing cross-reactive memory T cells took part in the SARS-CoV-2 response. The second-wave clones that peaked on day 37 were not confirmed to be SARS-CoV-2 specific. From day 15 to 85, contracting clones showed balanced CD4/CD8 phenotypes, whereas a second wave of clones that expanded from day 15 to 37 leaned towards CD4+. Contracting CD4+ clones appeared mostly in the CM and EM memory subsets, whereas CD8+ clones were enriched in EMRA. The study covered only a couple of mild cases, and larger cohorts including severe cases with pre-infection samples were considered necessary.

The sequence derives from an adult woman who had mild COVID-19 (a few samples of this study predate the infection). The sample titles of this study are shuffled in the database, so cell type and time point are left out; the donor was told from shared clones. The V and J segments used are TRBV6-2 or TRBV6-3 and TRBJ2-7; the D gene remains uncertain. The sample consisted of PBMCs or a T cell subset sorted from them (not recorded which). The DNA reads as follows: TGTGCCAGCAGTTACTCGCTCCGTCCGATCTCCTACGAGCAGTACTTC. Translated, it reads CASSYSLRPISYEQYF.